This is a list of T cell receptor beta chains from one sample in a study of T cell responses to AZD1222 COVID-19 vaccine. The table came from immunoSEQ multiplex PCR; TCRdb's copy has only in-frame clones and leaves some out. The sample carries about 120,000 clones, roughly 87% recorded once. This material consisted of peripheral blood, taken on day 0 of AZD1222 vaccination. The source is an adult in good health. CDR3s include the opening cysteine and the closing phenylalanine or tryptophan. The D gene is left open where the match is weak. Not every row has a clone size; where given, it reads once, few, many or a size class.

D gene | clone size | J gene | V gene | CDR3 DNA | CDR3 protein
TRBD2 | few | TRBJ2-3 | TRBV28 | TGTGCCAGCAGTTCCAGAGGGACTAGAGGGAGCACAGATACGCAGTATTTT | CASSSRGTRGSTDTQYF
. | few | TRBJ2-6 | TRBV5-1 | TGCGCCAGCAAAACTGTCTCTGGGGCCAACGTCCTGACTTTC | CASKTVSGANVLTF
. | . | TRBJ2-7 | TRBV2 | TGTGCCAGCAGTGCAGCGGTTACAACCTACGAGCAGTACTTC | CASSAAVTTYEQYF
TRBD1 | . | TRBJ2-7 | TRBV5-1 | TGCGCCAGCAGCTTGGGAACAGGGGGCGCAGAGGTCTACGAGCAGTACTTC | CASSLGTGGAEVYEQYF
TRBD2 | . | TRBJ2-2 | TRBV9 | TGTGCCAGCAGCGCCGTACCGGGGGGGTTCACCGGGGAGCTGTTTTTT | CASSAVPGGFTGELFF
. | . | TRBJ1-3 | TRBV13 | TGTGCCAGCAGCCAAAGGGACACTCCCGCTTGGGGAAACACCATATATTTT | CASSQRDTPAWGNTIYF
. | . | TRBJ2-7 | TRBV5-5 | TGTGCCAGCAGCCTGACCGTCATGGAGAACGAGCAGTACTTC | CASSLTVMENEQYF
TRBD2 | . | TRBJ2-1 | TRBV6-6 | TGTGCCAGCAGCTGGGGGACTAGCGGGAACAATGAGCAGTTCTTC | CASSWGTSGNNEQFF
. | . | TRBJ2-3 | TRBV7-9 | TGTGCCAGCAGTCGGGACTCCAAGGAGGATACGCAGTATTTT | CASSRDSKEDTQYF
TRBD1 | few | TRBJ1-5 | TRBV12-5 | TGTGCTAGTGGTCCACTCTCAGGGGGAGGGAATCAGCCCCAGCATTTT | CASGPLSGGGNQPQHF
. | . | TRBJ2-5 | TRBV20-1 | TGCAGTGCTAGTGAGTTGCGGGGAGGCGCAGAGACCCAGTACTTC | CSASELRGGAETQYF
. | . | TRBJ2-2 | TRBV6-5 | TGTGCCAGCAGTTACTCCGCCCGGAACACCGGGGAGCTGTTTTTT | CASSYSARNTGELFF
. | . | TRBJ1-6 | TRBV27 | TGTGCCAGCAGTTTCTATCAGTCACCCCTCCACTTT | CASSFYQSPLHF
. | . | TRBJ1-5 | TRBV2 | TGTGCCAGCAGTGATCTGGCCCAGCCCCAGCATTTT | CASSDLAQPQHF
. | . | TRBJ2-7 | TRBV7-3 | TGTGCCAGCAGCTCCGTGGACATGGGCTCCTACGAGCAGTACTTC | CASSSVDMGSYEQYF
. | . | TRBJ1-3 | TRBV12-5 | TGTGCTAGTGGTTTGGTACTGGGGAAAATGGCCATCTCTGGAAACACCATATATTTT | CASGLVLGKMAISGNTIYF
. | few | TRBJ1-5 | TRBV23-1 | TGCGCCAGCGAGCTCACTAGCAATCAGCCCCAGCATTTT | CASELTSNQPQHF
TRBD1 | . | TRBJ1-5 | TRBV5-6 | TGTGCCAGCAGCTTAGGACAGGGCCCCAATCAGCCCCAGCATTTT | CASSLGQGPNQPQHF
. | few | TRBJ2-2 | TRBV12-3/TRBV12-4 | TGTGCCAGCAGCACAAGTACGGCCGGGGAGCTGTTTTTT | CASSTSTAGELFF
. | . | TRBJ1-6 | TRBV3-1/TRBV3-2 | TGTGCCAGCAGCCAAACAGGGTCTGGCAATTCACCCCTCCACTTT | CASSQTGSGNSPLHF
. | . | TRBJ2-1 | TRBV7-7 | TGTGCTAGCAGCTTAGGGCACGGACTGGGTTACAATGAGCAGTTCTTC | CASSLGHGLGYNEQFF
. | . | TRBJ1-1 | TRBV3-1/TRBV3-2 | TGTGCCAGCAGCAACATAGGGGAAGCTTTCTTT | CASSNIGEAFF
. | once | TRBJ2-7 | TRBV29-1 | TGCAGCGCCGGAGCCCGGAGCTCCTACGAGCAGTACTTC | CSAGARSSYEQYF
. | . | TRBJ2-1 | TRBV30 | TGTGCCTGGAGTATACACAGGTATACCTATGAGCAGTTCTTC | CAWSIHRYTYEQFF
. | . | TRBJ1-5 | TRBV21-1 | TGTGCCAGCAGCAAAGTTTGTCATAGCAATCAGCCCCAGCATTTT | CASSKVCHSNQPQHF
. | . | TRBJ2-1 | TRBV5-1 | TGCGCCAGCAGCTTGGATGTAGCTGGACACACGGAGCAGTTCTTC | CASSLDVAGHTEQFF
. | . | TRBJ2-2 | TRBV6-6 | TGTGCCAGCAGTTACTCGCAGGGGCCAGCCGGGGAGCTGTTTTTT | CASSYSQGPAGELFF
. | . | TRBJ2-7 | TRBV7-3 | TGTGCCAGCAGCTTAACATCAGTCCACGAGCAGTACTTC | CASSLTSVHEQYF